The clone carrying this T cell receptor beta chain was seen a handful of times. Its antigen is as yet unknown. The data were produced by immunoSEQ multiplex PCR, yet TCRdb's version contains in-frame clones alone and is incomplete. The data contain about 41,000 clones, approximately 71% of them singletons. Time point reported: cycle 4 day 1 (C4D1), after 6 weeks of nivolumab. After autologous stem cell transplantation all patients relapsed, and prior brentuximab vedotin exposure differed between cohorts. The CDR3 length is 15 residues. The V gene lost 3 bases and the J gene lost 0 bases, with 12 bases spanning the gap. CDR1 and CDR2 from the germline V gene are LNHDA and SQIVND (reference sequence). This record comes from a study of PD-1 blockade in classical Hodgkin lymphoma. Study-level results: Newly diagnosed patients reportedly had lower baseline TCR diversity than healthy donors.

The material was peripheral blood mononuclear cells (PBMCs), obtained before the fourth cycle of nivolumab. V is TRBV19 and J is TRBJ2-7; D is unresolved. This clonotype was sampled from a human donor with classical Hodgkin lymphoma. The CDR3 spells CASSISGRFSYEQYF. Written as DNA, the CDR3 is TGTGCCAGTAGTATCTCGGGCAGGTTCTCCTACGAGCAGTACTTC.